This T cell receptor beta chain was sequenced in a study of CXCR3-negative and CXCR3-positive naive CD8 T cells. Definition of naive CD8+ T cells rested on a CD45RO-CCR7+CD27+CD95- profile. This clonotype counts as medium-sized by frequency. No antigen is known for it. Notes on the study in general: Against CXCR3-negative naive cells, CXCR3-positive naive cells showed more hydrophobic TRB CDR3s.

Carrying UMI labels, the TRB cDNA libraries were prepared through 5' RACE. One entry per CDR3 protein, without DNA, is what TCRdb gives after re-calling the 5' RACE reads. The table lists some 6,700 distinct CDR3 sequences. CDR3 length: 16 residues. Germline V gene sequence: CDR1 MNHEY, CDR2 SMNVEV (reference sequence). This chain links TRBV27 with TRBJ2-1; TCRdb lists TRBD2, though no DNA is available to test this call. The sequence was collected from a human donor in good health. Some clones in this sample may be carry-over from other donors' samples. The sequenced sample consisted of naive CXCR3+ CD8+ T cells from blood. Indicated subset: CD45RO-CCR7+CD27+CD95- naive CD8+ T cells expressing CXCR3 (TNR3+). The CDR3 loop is CASSSKREASYNEQFF.